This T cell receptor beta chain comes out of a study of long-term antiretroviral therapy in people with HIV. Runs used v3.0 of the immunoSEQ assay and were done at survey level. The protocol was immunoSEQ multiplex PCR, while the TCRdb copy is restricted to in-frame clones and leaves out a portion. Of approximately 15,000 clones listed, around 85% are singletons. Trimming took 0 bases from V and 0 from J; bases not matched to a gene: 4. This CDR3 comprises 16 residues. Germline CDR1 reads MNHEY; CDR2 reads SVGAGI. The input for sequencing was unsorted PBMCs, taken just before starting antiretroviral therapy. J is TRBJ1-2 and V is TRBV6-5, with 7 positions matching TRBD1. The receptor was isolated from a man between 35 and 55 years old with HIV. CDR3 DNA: TGTGCCAGCAGTTACTCAAGGGACAGTCCTAACTATGGCTACACCTTC. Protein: CASSYSRDSPNYGYTF.